The source of this TCR beta chain is a study of T cell changes during pregnancy in multiple sclerosis. V lost 7 bases, J lost 7 bases, and 11 bases lay in between. There are 13 residues in the CDR3. Germline values: CDR1 MDHEN, CDR2 SYDVKM. TCRdb's copy holds only in-frame clones and misses some; the assay was immunoSEQ multiplex PCR. The data show some 93,000 clones, 90% to 95% seen once. The material was peripheral blood, obtained after pregnancy. The J gene is TRBJ1-6, the V gene TRBV28; D remains unclear. The clonotype originates from a female donor in good health, enrolled as a control in a pregnancy study. CDR3: CASIKSGNSPLHF. The CDR3 DNA is TGTGCCAGCATCAAGAGCGGCAATTCACCCCTCCACTTT.